The T cell receptor beta chain under discussion was sequenced for a study of T cells in Graves' hyperthyroidism and ophthalmopathy. First hyperthyroidism diagnosis is when the blood sample was obtained, before any ophthalmopathy symptoms. CDR1 and CDR2 from the germline V gene are SGHAT and FQNNGV. The CDR3 sequence is 15 residues long. Trimming pared 2 bases from V and 9 bases from J, leaving 14 bases between. This clonotype was detected ten times or more. RNA transcripts yielded amplified TCR beta CDR3 regions. HTBI primers drove first-round RT-PCR of the TCR CDR3. TCRdb re-called the multiplex PCR reads through MiXCR, storing one row per CDR3 protein. The repertoire holds 250,000 to 300,000 distinct CDR3 sequences, with roughly 14% as singletons.

The chain recombines TRBV11-2 with TRBJ1-6; a possible D gene is TRBD1 (5 bases). Sequenced sample: blood. This receptor was taken from a woman between 40 and 50 years old with Graves' hyperthyroidism that later progressed to Graves' ophthalmopathy. CDR3 in amino acids: CASSLSGAVFSPLHF. The CDR3 coding sequence is TGTGCCAGCAGCTTATCCGGGGCGGTATTTTCACCCCTCCACTTT. The whole variable domain, filled in from reference TRBV11-2 and TRBJ1-6, reads EAGVAQSPRYKIIEKRQSVAFWCNPISGHATLYWYQQILGQGPKLLIQFQNNGVVDDSQLPKDRFSAERLKGVDSTLKIQPAKLEDSAVYLCASSLSGAVFSPLHFGNGTRLTVT.